Presented here are 26 T cell receptor beta chains from one specimen sequenced in a study of technical replicates of blood from a few donors (dated by TCRdb to the late 2010s). To prepare the library, the immunoSEQ multiplex PCR assay was applied. As stored in TCRdb, this immuneACCESS dataset retains in-frame rearrangements with V and J assigned. A fraction of the clones does not appear; measured against another copy, unresolved V genes explain less than half of the discrepancy, and the remainder lacks a known reason. The sample table holds fewer than 80,000 clones, of which about 86% were seen once. About 5% of the sample rests with the top ten. Sequencing used PBMCs. The receptors here all came from a human donor in good health. Some clones in this sample may be carry-over from other donors' samples.

The table lists this clone with a count of one. This chain joins TRBV11-2 and TRBJ2-2, with D tentatively TRBD1 (5 bases). Looked up from germline, CDR1 is SGHAT and CDR2 is FQNNGV. V was clipped by 5 bases and J by 2 bases, with 12 bases between them. The CDR3 runs to 15 residues. CDR3 DNA: TGTGCCAGCAGCCGACAGAAGGGAAACACCGGGGAGCTGTTTTTT. Amino acid sequence: CASSRQKGNTGELFF. The full variable domain, with the rest looked up from reference TRBV11-2 and TRBJ2-2, is EAGVAQSPRYKIIEKRQSVAFWCNPISGHATLYWYQQILGQGPKLLIQFQNNGVVDDSQLPKDRFSAERLKGVDSTLKIQPAKLEDSAVYLCASSRQKGNTGELFFGEGSRLTVL.

CDR3 protein: CSVELGRSYEQYF. In nucleotides, the CDR3 is TGCAGCGTTGAATTGGGCAGATCCTACGAGCAGTACTTC. This chain uses TRBV29-1 with TRBJ2-7; D gene uncertain. V lost 2 bases to trimming and J lost 1 base, with 9 bases between them. Germline V CDR1 and CDR2: SQVTM, ANQGSEA. The CDR3 runs to 13 residues.

This chain joins TRBV11-1 and TRBJ2-2, with unresolved D. The germline CDR1 and CDR2 sequences are SGHAT and FQDESV (reference sequence). The CDR3 runs 13 residues. V was clipped by 5 bases and J by 7 bases, with 11 bases between them. CDR3 in amino acids: CASSTVVDGELFF. The CDR3 coding sequence is TGTGCCAGCAGCACGGTAGTAGACGGGGAGCTGTTTTTT.

The V gene is TRBV7-2, the J gene TRBJ2-7; a weak D match, TRBD2 (6 bases). The CDR3 loop spans 14 amino acids. Trimming took off 0 bases at V and 2 bases at J, with 8 bases between the two ends. Germline CDR1 SGHTA, CDR2 FQGNSA. The DNA for the CDR3 is TGTGCCAGCAGCTTAGCCGGGACTCCCTACGAGCAGTACTTC. Amino acids: CASSLAGTPYEQYF.

The CDR3 DNA is TGTGCCAGCAGCTACGGGGGGTCCGGAGAGACCCAGTACTTC. It translates to CASSYGGSGETQYF. V gene TRBV11-3 combines with J gene TRBJ2-5; TRBD2 matches 7 bases. The CDR3 extends over 14 amino acids. Germline V gives CDR1 SGHNT, CDR2 YENEEA. After removal of 4 bases from V and 4 bases from J, the junction contained 6 bases not matched to a gene. Combining the CDR3 with reference TRBV11-3 and TRBJ2-5 gives the whole variable domain EAGVVQSPRYKIIEKKQPVAFWCNPISGHNTLYWYLQNLGQGPELLIRYENEEAVDDSQLPKDRFSAERLKGVDSTLKIQPAELGDSAVYLCASSYGGSGETQYFGPGTRLLVL.

This CDR3 reads CASSLVGLAGGNEQFF. The DNA for the CDR3 is TGTGCCAGCAGCTTAGTCGGCCTAGCGGGAGGGAATGAGCAGTTCTTC. This sequence joins TRBV7-9 and TRBJ2-1; 12 positions match TRBD2. The CDR3 spans 16 residues. The V gene end was trimmed by 1 base and the J gene end by 7 bases; junction bases not matched to a gene: 5. The germline CDR1 and CDR2 sequences are SEHNR and FQNEAQ (reference sequence).

The genes are TRBV14 and TRBJ1-5, with D tentatively TRBD1 (6 bases). This CDR3 has 13 residues. V lost 3 bases to trimming and J lost 10 bases, with 13 bases between them. The germline V gene encodes CDR1 SGHDN and CDR2 FVKESK. The CDR3 DNA is TGTGCCAGCAGCCATTGGACAGTTGGTCCCCAGCATTTT. It codes for CASSHWTVGPQHF.

The DNA for the CDR3 is TGTGCCAGCAGCTTGTCCTCAGGGAACACTGAAGCTTTCTTT. As protein: CASSLSSGNTEAFF. The chain has TRBV5-4 and TRBJ1-1; no reliable D call. Germline V gene sequence: CDR1 SGHNT, CDR2 YYREEE (reference sequence). Deletions cut 1 base from V and 1 base from J, with 8 bases between. This CDR3 is 14 amino acids long.

The chain recombines TRBV29-1 with TRBJ1-1, with TRBD1 as a possible D gene (6 bases). The germline V gene encodes CDR1 SQVTM and CDR2 ANQGSEA. The CDR3 loop spans 12 amino acids. V gave up 7 bases and J gave up 4 bases, with 13 bases separating them. CDR3 amino acids: CSAVRGGTEAFF. CDR3 nucleotides: TGCAGCGCCGTGAGAGGGGGCACTGAAGCTTTCTTT.

The V call is TRBV27, the J call TRBJ1-1; D remains ambiguous. V was trimmed by 5 bases and J by 0 bases, leaving 16 bases between them. The CDR3 is 16 residues long. CDR1 and CDR2 from the germline V gene are MNHEY and SMNVEV (reference sequence). DNA of the CDR3: TGTGCCAGCAGTCATGTCGGGGAGGGCGTGAACACTGAAGCTTTCTTT. Translating gives CASSHVGEGVNTEAFF.

The chain recombines TRBV21-1 with TRBJ1-3; the table assigns TRBD1, which was not confirmed against the DNA. TRBV21-1 is deemed a pseudogene. The CDR3 length is 17 residues. The CDR3: CASSKASRASSGNTIYF. The CDR3 nucleotides read TGTGCCAGCAGCAAAGCGAGCAGGGCAAGCTCTGGAAACACCATATATTTT.

This chain uses TRBV11-2 with TRBJ2-7; 7 nucleotides match TRBD2. Germline assignment: CDR1 SGHAT and CDR2 FQNNGV. With 5 bases clipped from V and 3 bases from J, the junction kept 10 bases outside the gene matches. This CDR3 is built from 15 residues. Written as DNA, the CDR3 is TGTGCCAGCAGCCCCCTCGGGAGGACGCGCTACGAGCAGTACTTC. Amino acid sequence: CASSPLGRTRYEQYF.

The V call is TRBV7-9, the J call TRBJ1-4, with D perhaps matching TRBD1 (5 bases). Germline V gene sequence: CDR1 SEHNR, CDR2 FQNEAQ (reference sequence). The CDR3 loop spans 15 amino acids. V shed 5 bases and J shed 8 bases, with 18 bases lying between them. CDR3 nucleotides: TGTGCCAGCAGCGATCCAGGGTTAGACACCGAAAAACTGTTTTTT. This encodes CASSDPGLDTEKLFF.

The chain links TRBV25-1 to TRBJ1-5, with 10 bases lining up with TRBD1. Germline assignment: CDR1 MGHDK and CDR2 SYGVNS. With 2 bases clipped from V and 5 bases from J, the junction kept 3 bases outside the gene matches. The CDR3 loop spans 15 amino acids. The CDR3, as DNA: TGTGCCAGCAGTGAAGGACAGGGGGTAGATCAGCCCCAGCATTTT. Encoded protein: CASSEGQGVDQPQHF.

This chain links TRBV7-2 with TRBJ2-1; no definite D call. The V and J ends lost 1 base and 4 bases respectively, with 8 bases between them. The CDR3 spans 14 residues. Germline V CDR1 and CDR2: SGHTA, FQGNSA. The CDR3 is CASSLVPYYNEQFF. In DNA, the CDR3 is TGTGCCAGCAGCTTAGTCCCGTATTACAATGAGCAGTTCTTC.

The V and J genes are TRBV6-1 and TRBJ2-7; TRBD1 might be the D (5 bases). The CDR3 extends over 14 amino acids. CDR1 is MNHNS and CDR2 is SASEGT in the germline V gene. The V end lost 8 bases, the J end lost 1 base, and 15 bases lay between the germline ends. CDR3 amino acids: CASSWGTLSYEQYF. The DNA for the CDR3 is TGTGCCAGCTCCTGGGGCACCCTATCCTACGAGCAGTACTTC.

Only one count was recorded for this clone. The chain combines TRBV30 with TRBJ2-7; D may be TRBD1 (6 bases). This CDR3 comprises 14 residues. Trimming removed 0 bases at V and 3 bases at J, with 12 bases between. Germline CDR1 is GTSNPN and CDR2 is SVGIG (reference sequence). CDR3 DNA sequence: TGTGCCTGGAGTGTAACCCCGACAGGCTACGAGCAGTACTTC. This translates into CAWSVTPTGYEQYF.

The chain combines TRBV29-1 with TRBJ2-2; 7 bases agree with TRBD2. V lost 0 bases to trimming and J lost 4 bases; unmatched junction nucleotides: 8. Germline CDR1 and CDR2: SQVTM and ANQGSEA. This CDR3 is 16 amino acids long. CDR3: CSVEDWGGESTGELFF. The CDR3 region has the DNA TGCAGCGTTGAAGATTGGGGGGGAGAGAGCACCGGGGAGCTGTTTTTT.

This clone was counted between two and nine times. The V and J genes are TRBV29-1 and TRBJ2-7; no reliable D call. Trimming took off 5 bases at V and 0 bases at J, with 11 bases between the two ends. This CDR3 has 13 residues. Germline V gene lookup returns CDR1 SQVTM and CDR2 ANQGSEA. This chain's CDR3 is CSVRISNSYEQYF. CDR3 nucleotide sequence: TGCAGCGTTAGGATTAGCAACTCCTACGAGCAGTACTTC.

The rearrangement joins TRBV11-2 to TRBJ2-7, with a possible D match to TRBD2 (6 bases). Germline V gene lookup returns CDR1 SGHAT and CDR2 FQNNGV. This CDR3 is built from 14 residues. V lost 6 bases and J lost 1, with 13 bases in between. CDR3 nucleotide sequence: TGTGCCAGCAGTTTTTTTGCGGGGTCCTACGAGCAGTACTTC. Protein: CASSFFAGSYEQYF.

CDR3 sequence: CGSSSFEVSYNTGGCSGGTNVLTF. Written as DNA, the CDR3 is TGTGGGAGCAGCAGCTTTGAGGTCAGTTATAATACAGGGGGCTGCTCTGGGGGGACCAACGTCCTGACTTTC. The chain couples TRBV12-1 to TRBJ2-6; the D call in the table, TRBD1, was not verified against the DNA. TRBV12-1 is a pseudogene segment. The CDR3 has 24 amino acids.

The chain joins TRBV6-5 to TRBJ2-5; 12 nucleotides line up with TRBD2. Trimming at V came to 6 bases and at J to 9 bases, leaving 11 bases not matched to a gene. Germline V gene sequence: CDR1 MNHEY, CDR2 SVGAGI. CDR3 size: 15 residues. The DNA for the CDR3 is TGTGCCAGCAGGACCGGGACTAGCGGGCTTGGGGCCCAGTACTTC. Its translation: CASRTGTSGLGAQYF.

V is TRBV6-6 and J is TRBJ2-5, with 15 bases aligning to TRBD2. J lost 1 base, V lost 6 bases, and 3 bases had no gene match. Germline V CDR1 and CDR2: MNHNY, SVGAGI (reference sequence). The CDR3 has 16 residues. The CDR3 sequence is CASRGTSGGTQETQYF. The CDR3 DNA follows: TGTGCCAGCAGGGGGACTAGCGGGGGGACCCAAGAGACCCAGTACTTC.

The chain couples TRBV4-3 to TRBJ1-2; TRBD1 agrees at 9 bases. This CDR3 region has 16 residues. Germline V lookup: CDR1 LGHNA, CDR2 YSLEER. V lost 3 bases, J lost 3 bases, and 8 bases stayed unmatched. CDR3 DNA sequence: TGCGCCAGCAGCCAGGATAGAACAGGGGGCTACTATGGCTACACCTTC. Translated: CASSQDRTGGYYGYTF.

The chain uses TRBV6-6 and TRBJ2-7; 7 bases match TRBD2. CDR1 MNHNY and CDR2 SVGAGI come from the germline V gene (reference sequence). J lost 0 bases, V lost 5 bases, and 7 bases had no gene match. CDR3 length: 15 residues. The DNA of the CDR3 is TGTGCCAGCAGTAGCCCTAGCGGCAGCTCCTACGAGCAGTACTTC. It encodes CASSSPSGSSYEQYF.

In its sample, this clone was seen once. This chain uses TRBV7-3 with TRBJ1-1; D unclear. CDR1 is SGHTA, CDR2 FQGTGA, per germline. This CDR3 has 11 amino acids. The germline V and J ends were trimmed by 4 bases and 2 bases, with 2 bases remaining between them. The CDR3 sequence is CASSSNTEAFF. DNA for the CDR3: TGTGCCAGCAGCTCTAACACTGAAGCTTTCTTT. Full variable domain (remainder filled in from reference TRBV7-3 and TRBJ1-1): GAGVSQTPSNKVTEKGKYVELRCDPISGHTALYWYRQSLGQGPEFLIYFQGTGAADDSGLPNDRFFAVRPEGSVSTLKIQRTERGDSAVYLCASSSNTEAFFGQGTRLTVV.